The TCR beta chain described here comes from a study of T cell responses to AZD1222 COVID-19 vaccine. Study-wide results and caveats: Within unmutated variant regions lay the reported targets of nearly half of spike-specific TCRs. Spike-wide vaccine-associated CD4 TCRs dominated at 160-218 and 743-854. Seropositivity was recorded at baseline in only a handful of AZD1222 recipients.

The repertoire was sequenced with immunoSEQ multiplex PCR; TCRdb's copy has only in-frame clones and lacks some. This table has about 86,000 clones, more than 70% appearing once. The CDR3 spans 11 residues. Deletions cut 6 bases from V and 6 bases from J, with 6 bases between. As concerns this clone: Antigen specificity is unknown.

The sequencing used peripheral blood, collected 28 days after the second AZD1222 dose. This sequence joins TRBV12-3 or TRBV12-4 and TRBJ2-1; D remains ambiguous. This receptor was identified in an adult who received the AZD1222 COVID-19 vaccine. The CDR3 DNA reads TGTGCCAGCAGCCAGATCAATGAGCAGTTCTTC. Residues: CASSQINEQFF.